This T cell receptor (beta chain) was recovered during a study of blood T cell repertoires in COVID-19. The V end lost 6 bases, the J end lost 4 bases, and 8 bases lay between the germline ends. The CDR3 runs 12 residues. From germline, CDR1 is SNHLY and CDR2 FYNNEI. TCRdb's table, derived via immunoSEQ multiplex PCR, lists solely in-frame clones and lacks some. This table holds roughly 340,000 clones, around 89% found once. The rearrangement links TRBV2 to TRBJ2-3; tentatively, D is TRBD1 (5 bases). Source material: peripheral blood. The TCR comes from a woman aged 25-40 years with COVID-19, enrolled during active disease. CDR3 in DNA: TGTGCCAGCAGGGGGCCCCCAGATACGCAGTATTTT. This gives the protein CASRGPPDTQYF.